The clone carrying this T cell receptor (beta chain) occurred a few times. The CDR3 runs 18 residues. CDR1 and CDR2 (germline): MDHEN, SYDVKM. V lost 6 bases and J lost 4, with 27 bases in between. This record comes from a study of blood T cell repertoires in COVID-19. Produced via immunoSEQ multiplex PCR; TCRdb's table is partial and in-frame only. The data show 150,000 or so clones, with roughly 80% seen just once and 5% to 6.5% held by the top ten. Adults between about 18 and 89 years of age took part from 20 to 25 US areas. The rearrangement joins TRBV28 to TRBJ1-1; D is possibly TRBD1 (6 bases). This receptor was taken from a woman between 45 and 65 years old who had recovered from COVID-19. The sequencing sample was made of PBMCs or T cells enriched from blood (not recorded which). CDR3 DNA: TGTGCCAGCAGCACGTTTTGGGACAAATATAACCCAATCACTGAAGCTTTCTTT. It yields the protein CASSTFWDKYNPITEAFF.